These 9 T cell receptor beta chains were sequenced from one sample in a study of T cell clonality in common variable immunodeficiency. Clones were sequenced by immunoSEQ multiplex PCR, and TCRdb holds only the in-frame ones, with some missing. Altogether tens of thousands of clones were found in the sample, and no singletons occur. No antigens are known for them. General study points: Fewer deletions and N-nucleotide insertions were reportedly seen in common variable immunodeficiency TCR beta sequences.

Source material: peripheral blood mononuclear cells. The receptor source for this set is a human donor with common variable immunodeficiency.

This clone was picked up many times. The chain's CDR3 is CASGLPRSLANTEAFF. CDR3 DNA (partial): TGTGCTAGTGGTCTACCTAGGTCCCTGGCGAACACTGAA. The chain combines TRBV12-5 with TRBJ1-1; D unclear. The read halts 3 residues ahead of the CDR3 end, with the missing end drawn from the germline J gene. Germline loops: CDR1 LGHNT, CDR2 FRNRAP. Trimming removed 5 bases from V and 1 base from J, with 17 bases in between. This CDR3 spans 16 amino acids.

About this clone itself: The CDR3 is cut off 3 residues early in the read; its end comes from the germline J gene. The chain employs TRBV10-3 and TRBJ2-1; maybe TRBD1 (6 bases). V lost 3 bases to trimming and J lost 6 bases, with 6 bases between them. CDR1 ENHRY and CDR2 SYGVKD come from the germline V gene. The CDR3 loop spans 12 amino acids. The CDR3 bases that were read are TGTGCCATCAGTGACAGGGGCAATGAG. Translation gives CAISDRGNE. The whole CDR3 sequence is CAISDRGNEQFF.

With respect to this clone: The observed sequence ends 3 residues before the CDR3 terminus, with the missing tail filled in from the germline J gene. The V call is TRBV19, the J call TRBJ1-6; D is perhaps TRBD1 (6 bases). The V end lost 8 bases, the J end lost 8 bases, and 19 bases lay between the germline ends. Germline CDR1 and CDR2: LNHDA and SQIVND (reference sequence). The CDR3 spans 15 residues. CDR3 sequence reads: CASRHPLGGHSPLHF. Partial CDR3 DNA: TGTGCCAGTCGACATCCTCTGGGGGGGCATTCACCC.

This clone was recorded many times. Coverage ceases 3 residues before the CDR3 finishes, and the germline J gene fills in the end. J is TRBJ2-6 and V is TRBV30; a possible D gene is TRBD1 (5 bases). Trimming shortened V by 1 base and J by 1 base, and 11 bases separated the two germline ends. This CDR3 spans 16 amino acids. Germline CDR1 is GTSNPN and CDR2 is SVGIG (reference sequence). CDR3 region: CAWSARVLSGANVLTF. Partial CDR3 DNA: TGTGCCTGGAGTGCCAGGGTGTTATCTGGGGCCAACGTC. The variable domain in full, with the rest retrieved from reference TRBV30 and TRBJ2-6, is SQTIHQWPATLVQPVGSPLSLECTVEGTSNPNLYWYRQAAGRGLQLLFYSVGIGQISSEVPQNLSASRPQDRQFILSSKKLLLSDSGFYLCAWSARVLSGANVLTFGAGSRLTVL.

This clone has at least ten counts. CDR3 in amino acids: CASSSTGEGGYTF. The CDR3 DNA, read in part, is TGTGCCAGCAGCTCGACGGGGGAGGGGGGC. The V call is TRBV7-9, the J call TRBJ1-2, with D possibly being TRBD1 (5 bases). The read ends 3 residues shy of where the CDR3 ends; the end is completed using the germline J gene. The germline V gene encodes CDR1 SEHNR and CDR2 FQNEAQ (reference sequence). The length of the CDR3 is 13 residues.

The sample holds many counts of this clone. The read ends 3 residues early relative to the CDR3; the germline J gene fills the gap. The rearrangement uses TRBV6-1 and TRBJ2-6; D is undetermined. The CDR3 contains 15 residues. Germline CDR1 is MNHNS and CDR2 is SASEGT. Between the trimmed V and J ends, which lost 6 bases and 2 bases, there was a span of 11 bases. CDR3 in amino acids: CASRERGTGANVLTF. CDR3 DNA (partial): TGTGCCAGCAGGGAACGAGGTACTGGGGCCAACGTC.

This clone occurred many times. The CDR3 end lies 3 residues beyond the end of the read and is filled in from the germline J gene. The V gene is TRBV7-2, the J gene TRBJ2-3, with 8 bases fitting TRBD2. This CDR3 is 15 amino acids long. Per germline, CDR1 SGHTA and CDR2 FQGNSA. Trimming took 3 bases from V and 2 from J; bases not matched to a gene: 4. The CDR3 loop is CASSFSGENTDTQYF. The sequenced part of the CDR3 DNA is TGTGCCAGCAGCTTTAGCGGGGAGAACACAGATACG.

This clone was detected ten times or more. The CDR3 is cut off 3 residues early in the read; its end comes from the germline J gene. The chain joins TRBV6-2 or TRBV6-3 to TRBJ1-2; 7 bases line up with TRBD1. Germline values: CDR1 MNHEY, CDR2 SVGEGT. J was trimmed by 5 bases and V by 6 bases; bases with no gene match: 9. The CDR3 contains 14 residues. The CDR3 sequence is CASSVTRDRYGYTF. The DNA read from the CDR3 is TGTGCCAGCAGCGTTACAAGGGACAGATATGGC.

This clone was detected a few times. The CDR3 extends 3 residues past the end of the read, so its final part is completed from the germline J gene. This chain links TRBV10-2 with TRBJ2-3, with 8 positions matching TRBD2. The germline gives CDR1 WSHSY, CDR2 SAAADI. J was trimmed by 6 bases and V by 6 bases; bases with no gene match: 14. There are 16 residues in the CDR3. CDR3 sequence: CASSPPLADNMDTQYF. The sequenced part of the CDR3 DNA is TGCGCCAGCAGCCCCCCACTAGCGGACAATATGGATACG.